This T cell receptor (beta chain) stems from a study of blood T cell repertoires in COVID-19. Study details: The United States, Italy and Spain provided the acute and convalescent COVID-19 samples. T cells, B-cell-depleted T cells, or PBMCs provided the cDNA or gDNA that served as material.

Trimming pared 7 bases from V and 0 bases from J, leaving 4 bases between. The CDR3 runs to 12 residues. In the authors' methods: Quantification of nucleated cells was approximated via reference gene primer amplification. Sequenced by immunoSEQ multiplex PCR; TCRdb stores in-frame clones only, minus some. D and trimming come from the DNA, and the V and J calls and clone size come from that table. The profile shows more than 65,000 clones, over 80% of them singletons. The sample taken for sequencing was peripheral blood. V usage is TRBV12-3 or TRBV12-4 and J usage is TRBJ1-5; D not resolved. The receptor's source is a man aged 50 or older with acute or convalescent COVID-19. Here the CDR3 reads CASTHSNQPQHF. In DNA, the CDR3 is TGTGCCAGCACACATAGCAATCAGCCCCAGCATTTT.